This TCR beta chain was identified during a study of control samples from healthy donors and cancer patients. Between the trimmed V and J ends, which lost 3 bases and 8 bases, there was a span of 16 bases. Germline V lookup: CDR1 SQVTM, CDR2 ANQGSEA. This CDR3 is 13 amino acids long. TCRdb's copy holds only in-frame clones and misses some; the assay was immunoSEQ multiplex PCR. The top ten hold about 5.2% of the sample, which has over 150,000 clones, approximately 93% seen once. The sample taken for sequencing was blood. The source is a man in his forties in good health. The J gene is TRBJ1-2, the V gene TRBV29-1; TRBD1 might be the D (6 bases). CDR3 sequence: CSVDGQGLWGYTF. CDR3 bases: TGCAGCGTTGATGGGCAGGGGCTTTGGGGCTACACCTTC.